These 20 T cell receptor beta chains came from one sample sequenced in a study of glioma-infiltrating T cells listed by TCRdb under 2016. Instrument used: Illumina MiSeq. TCR alpha and beta CDR3 regions were amplified with the iRepertoire nested amplicon-rescue multiplex PCR (arm-PCR) platform from RNA. Clones were called with MiXCR by TCRdb after fastp trimmed the public reads at Q25, and only in-frame beta chains were retained. Each entry is one CDR3 protein sequence, shown with its most common DNA and genes. Recorded for this sample are 85,000 to 110,000 distinct CDR3 sequences; around 28% of them occurred a single time. The ten most abundant clones make up 44% of the sample. Sequenced input: glioma tissue, nonneoplastic brain tissue, or PBMCs (not recorded which). The source of these receptors is a human donor with low-grade glioma or glioblastoma, undergoing nonglioma brain surgery, or in good health (not recorded which).

As to this clonotype: A much larger clonotype is one base distant, so this may be a read error. This chain connects TRBV7-6 to TRBJ1-6, with D unclear. The CDR3 totals 13 residues. Germline assignment: CDR1 SGHVS and CDR2 FNYEAQ. CDR3 coding DNA: TGTGCCGGCAGCTTGGAAGGCGGTTCACCCCTCCACTTT. Protein product: CAGSLEGGSPLHF.

The rearrangement uses TRBV19 and TRBJ2-7; no clear D gene. The CDR3 is 14 amino acids. V was trimmed by 10 bases and J by 2 bases, leaving 18 bases between them. Germline V gene sequence: CDR1 LNHDA, CDR2 SQIVND (reference sequence). CDR3 nucleotides: TGTGCCACCCAAGGGTATGGGCTTCCCTACGAGCAGTACTTC. Translating it yields CATQGYGLPYEQYF.

As to this clonotype: Just one base apart from a much larger clone, this may be a read error. The CDR3 loop is CTSSLNLGSMETQYF. In DNA, the CDR3 is TGTACCAGCAGTTTAAACCTGGGGAGCATGGAGACCCAGTACTTC. The chain has TRBV12-3 or TRBV12-4 and TRBJ2-5, with D possibly being TRBD2 (5 bases). This CDR3 comprises 15 residues.

This clonotype was recorded a few times. This may stem from a read error, because a much larger clone lies one nucleotide away. The gene calls are TRBV20-1 and TRBJ2-7; D is ambiguous. Germline V gene lookup returns CDR1 DFQATT and CDR2 SNEGSKA (reference sequence). The CDR3 has 15 residues. CDR3 in DNA: TGCAGTGCTAGAGATCGCCTCCGTGGAACCTACGAGAAGTACTTC. Translation gives CSARDRLRGTYEKYF.

This clonotype was seen many times. The CDR3 sequence: CASSHRGSFPDTQYF. The CDR3 nucleotides read TGTGCCAGCAGCCACAGAGGTAGTTTCCCAGATACGCAGTATTTT. This chain uses TRBV3-1 with TRBJ2-3; D is unclear. This CDR3 contains 15 residues. Between the trimmed V and J ends, which lost 3 bases and 4 bases, there was a span of 14 bases. Per the germline V gene, CDR1 is LGHDT and CDR2 is YNNKEL (reference sequence).

This clonotype was counted many times. The rearrangement uses TRBV7-9 and TRBJ2-7, with 10 bases aligning to TRBD1. This CDR3 comprises 14 residues. Trimming at V came to 5 bases and at J to 4 bases, leaving 5 bases not matched to a gene. The germline V gene encodes CDR1 SEHNR and CDR2 FQNEAQ (reference sequence). DNA of the CDR3: TGTGCCAGCAGCCCCCGGGGACAGGGGTACGAGCAGTACTTC. Protein: CASSPRGQGYEQYF.

Only a few counts were recorded for this clonotype. The chain recombines TRBV29-1 with TRBJ1-5; 9 bases are a match to TRBD1. The J segment lost 7 bases and the V segment lost 4 bases, leaving 14 bases of the junction unmatched. Germline V gives CDR1 SQVTM, CDR2 ANQGSEA. The CDR3 totals 16 residues. CDR3 sequence (DNA): TGCAGCGTTGCGTTCGGAACAGGGGGCGCGGGACAGCCCCAGCATTTT. This gives the protein CSVAFGTGGAGQPQHF.

The table lists this clonotype with many counts. V and J are TRBV28 and TRBJ2-7, with 11 bases that match TRBD2. CDR1 and CDR2 (germline): MDHEN, SYDVKM. V lost 1 base to trimming and J lost 6 bases; unmatched junction nucleotides: 5. This CDR3 contains 15 residues. CDR3 DNA: TGTGCCAGCAGTTTATCAATAGCGGGGGGGCGCGAGCAGTACTTC. Translated, it gives CASSLSIAGGREQYF.

At least ten counts were recorded for this clonotype. The J gene is TRBJ2-7, the V gene TRBV6-2 or TRBV6-3; 9 bases are a match to TRBD1. The CDR3 contains 14 residues. The V and J ends lost 0 bases and 4 bases, in that order; junction bases with no gene match: 1. The germline V gene encodes CDR1 MNHEY and CDR2 SVGEGT. The CDR3 DNA reads as TGTGCCAGCAGTTACTCGACAGGGGGTTACGAGCAGTACTTC. It codes for CASSYSTGGYEQYF.

V is TRBV5-1 and J is TRBJ2-3; 11 nucleotides align to TRBD1. The J segment lost 2 bases and the V segment lost 4 bases, leaving 6 bases of the junction unmatched. Germline values: CDR1 SGHRS, CDR2 YFSETQ. The length of the CDR3 is 16 residues. CDR3: CASSPGTGGHTDTQYF. CDR3 nucleotide sequence: TGCGCCAGCAGCCCCGGGACAGGGGGGCACACAGATACGCAGTATTTT.

This clonotype showed up many times. In nucleotides, the CDR3 is TGTGCCAGCAGCTTAGAGGACAGGGACTACAATGAGCAGTTCTTC. Protein product: CASSLEDRDYNEQFF. V gene TRBV7-2 combines with J gene TRBJ2-1; 8 bases map to TRBD1. V lost 1 base, J lost 3 bases, and 2 bases stayed unmatched. CDR1 SGHTA and CDR2 FQGNSA come from the germline V gene. The CDR3 spans 15 residues.

This clonotype was counted ten times or more. This sequence joins TRBV6-1 and TRBJ2-1; D is undetermined. The CDR3 totals 11 residues. V lost 6 bases and J lost 9, with 9 bases in between. Germline V gene lookup returns CDR1 MNHNS and CDR2 SASEGT. For the CDR3, the DNA is TGTGCCAGCAGGACCAACTCTGAGCAGTTCTTC. Encoded protein: CASRTNSEQFF.

This clonotype has more than one count but fewer than ten. V is TRBV19 and J is TRBJ1-1; 8 bases line up with TRBD1. V was clipped by 5 bases and J by 0 bases; unmatched bases: 5. This CDR3 region has 15 residues. Germline V gene data show CDR1 as LNHDA and CDR2 as SQIVND (reference sequence). The CDR3 bases are TGTGCCAGTAGTGACAGGGGTGATATGAACACTGAAGCTTTCTTT. Its translation: CASSDRGDMNTEAFF.

This clonotype showed up just a few times. DNA for the CDR3: TGCGCCAGCAGCTTGGGGGGGGTCGGAACTGAAGCTTTCTTT. Translating it yields CASSLGGVGTEAFF. The chain is built from TRBV5-1 and TRBJ1-1; D might be TRBD1 (5 bases). The V gene's germline CDR1 is SGHRS and CDR2 YFSETQ. V was clipped by 0 bases and J by 5 bases, with 11 bases between them. The CDR3 totals 14 residues.

Turning to this clonotype: Given a much more abundant clone one base away, this may be a read error. V gene TRBV7-2 combines with J gene TRBJ2-2; TRBD1 matches 8 bases. The V gene's germline CDR1 is SGHTA and CDR2 FQGNSA. The CDR3 loop spans 15 amino acids. The CDR3: CACSYRGFETGELFF. CDR3 sequence (DNA): TGTGCCTGCAGCTACAGGGGGTTTGAAACCGGGGAGCTGTTTTTT.

This clonotype came up a few times. One base away lies a much larger clone, so this may be a sequencing read error. The chain carries TRBV6-1 and TRBJ2-2; the match to TRBD2 covers 12 bases. The CDR3 loop spans 15 amino acids. J gave up 1 base and V 11 bases, and 5 bases lay outside the gene matches. Germline V gene sequence: CDR1 MNHNS, CDR2 SASEGT. This chain's CDR3 is CAGMGLAGNTGELFF. CDR3 in DNA: TGTGCCGGCATGGGACTAGCGGGGAACACCGGGGAGCTGTTTTTT.

In its sample, this clonotype was seen many times. The gene calls are TRBV6-6 and TRBJ2-1; unclear D gene. V was pared by 2 bases and J by 5 bases, with 13 bases between. CDR1 is MNHNY, CDR2 SVGAGI, per germline (reference sequence). The CDR3 totals 15 residues. Here the CDR3 reads CASSYHSTTDNEQFF. DNA of the CDR3: TGTGCCAGCAGTTACCATTCGACCACGGACAATGAGCAGTTCTTC.

As DNA, the CDR3 is TGTGCCAGCAGCTTAGTCCGGTCCGACTACGAGCAGTACTTC. Its translation is CASSLVRSDYEQYF. This chain uses TRBV11-2 with TRBJ2-7, with unresolved D. Germline V gene sequence: CDR1 SGHAT, CDR2 FQNNGV. The CDR3 has 14 amino acids. V shed 1 base and J shed 3 bases, with 10 bases lying between them.

This clonotype was observed at least ten times. The chain recombines TRBV29-1 with TRBJ1-1; 8 nucleotides line up with TRBD1. The CDR3 is 16 residues long. The germline gives CDR1 SQVTM, CDR2 ANQGSEA. V dropped 2 bases and J dropped 0; count of bases not matched to a gene: 8. The CDR3 coding sequence is TGCAGCGTTGAAAGGACAGGGTGGGGAATGAACACTGAAGCTTTCTTT. The encoded protein is CSVERTGWGMNTEAFF.

This clonotype showed up just once. Possible read error: a much larger clone is one base away. This sequence joins TRBV10-2 and TRBJ2-7; D tentatively fits TRBD1 or TRBD2 (5 bases each). The CDR3 sequence is 14 residues long. CDR1 WSHSY and CDR2 SAAADI come from the germline V gene. This chain's CDR3 is CATTGTEASYKQYF. The CDR3 DNA sequence: TGTGCCACTACCGGGACCGAAGCCTCCTACAAGCAGTACTTC.